This T cell receptor beta chain derives from a study of human T cells and chemical hapten exposure. TCRdb recomputed calls from the RACE reads with MiXCR, one row per CDR3 protein. Counted here are some 77,000 distinct CDR3 sequences, around 9.4% occurring once; the ten biggest clones make up approximately 1.5%. Germline loops: CDR1 SGHVS, CDR2 FQNEAQ. The CDR3 covers 17 residues. After removal of 3 bases from V and 1 base from J, the junction contained 3 bases not matched to a gene. With regard to this clonotype: What it binds is not known.

Regarding the study as a whole: Sensitizing to DPC left TCRs with a frequency above 1 in 1000 unaltered.

As for time point: healthy volunteer bleed at 6 weeks. Total RNA came from unfractionated whole blood. Sequenced input: whole blood. The rearrangement uses TRBV7-8 and TRBJ2-6, with 10 bases matching TRBD1. This receptor was identified in a female donor in good health. Some clones in this sample may be carry-over from other donors' samples. The CDR3 here is CASSLTGGASGANVLTF. The CDR3 coding sequence is TGTGCCAGCAGCTTGACAGGGGGCGCGTCTGGGGCCAACGTCCTGACTTTC.